The 23 T cell receptor beta chains below were found in one sample sequenced in a study of OX40 agonist ivuxolimab in advanced cancers. Measured with immunoSEQ multiplex PCR; TCRdb has only the in-frame clones, and not every one. The sample includes 55,000 to 85,000 clones, roughly 80% seen only once; the top ten take about 1.2%. The specimen comprised CD4+ or CD8+ T cells sorted from blood, sampled in a trial of the OX40 agonist ivuxolimab. The source of these receptors is an adult with an advanced solid tumor such as melanoma, head and neck, liver or kidney cancer.

The J gene is TRBJ1-2, the V gene TRBV19; perhaps TRBD1 as D (6 bases). The CDR3 loop spans 16 amino acids. CDR1 and CDR2 from the germline V gene are LNHDA and SQIVND (reference sequence). The ends were cut back, 5 bases at V and 2 bases at J, with 18 bases in the middle. This chain's CDR3 is CASSSLTGPANYGYTF. Here the CDR3 DNA reads TGTGCCAGTAGTTCACTGACAGGCCCGGCCAACTATGGCTACACCTTC.

The V gene is TRBV6-5, the J gene TRBJ2-1; D could derive from TRBD1 or TRBD2 (5 bases each). The ends were cut back, 8 bases at V and 0 bases at J, with 11 bases in the middle. This CDR3 is 14 amino acids long. Germline values: CDR1 MNHEY, CDR2 SVGAGI. CDR3 amino acids: CASGRDLSYNEQFF. CDR3 nucleotides: TGTGCCAGCGGACGGGACCTCTCCTACAATGAGCAGTTCTTC.

J is TRBJ1-2 and V is TRBV6-1; D is uncertain. CDR1 MNHNS and CDR2 SASEGT come from the germline V gene. The CDR3 has 13 amino acids. V lost 7 bases and J 5 bases, leaving 14 bases between the germline ends. CDR3 sequence: CASTNPTGYGYTF. The CDR3 region has the DNA TGTGCCAGCACCAACCCGACCGGGTATGGCTACACCTTC.

This chain uses TRBV5-6 with TRBJ1-4; no firm D call. Trimming shortened V by 4 bases and J by 1 base, and 17 bases separated the two germline ends. Germline CDR1 is SGHDT and CDR2 is YYEEEE. The CDR3 covers 17 residues. The CDR3 nucleotides are TGTGCCAGCAGCCTCGACCGGGGAATAGGAACTAATGAAAAACTGTTTTTT. Translation: CASSLDRGIGTNEKLFF.

The rearrangement uses TRBV6-6 and TRBJ2-1, with 9 bases that match TRBD2. This CDR3 comprises 15 residues. The V gene's germline CDR1 is MNHNY and CDR2 SVGAGI (reference sequence). V shed 3 bases and J 8 bases; nucleotides not matched to a gene: 8. CDR3: CASSYPRGGRDEQFF. The CDR3 region has the DNA TGTGCCAGCAGTTATCCGCGGGGGGGCCGCGATGAGCAGTTCTTC.

The chain recombines TRBV9 with TRBJ2-1, with 12 bases matching TRBD2. Trimming took 0 bases from V and 11 from J; bases not matched to a gene: 3. The CDR3 has 14 residues. CDR1 and CDR2 (germline): SGDLS, YYNGEE. CDR3 coding DNA: TGTGCCAGCAGCGTAGCCACTAGCGGGGGGCAGCAGTTCTTC. It yields the protein CASSVATSGGQQFF.

This clone was observed a handful of times. The chain employs TRBV14 and TRBJ1-2; 7 bases agree with TRBD1. The CDR3 length is 15 residues. The V gene's germline CDR1 is SGHDN and CDR2 FVKESK. After removal of 3 bases from V and 6 bases from J, the junction contained 10 bases not matched to a gene. CDR3 residues: CASSHSMQGEDGYTF. CDR3 coding DNA: TGTGCCAGCAGCCATTCTATGCAGGGGGAGGATGGCTACACCTTC.

The chain employs TRBV7-2 and TRBJ1-1, with TRBD1 as a possible D gene (5 bases). This CDR3 spans 15 amino acids. Germline V gene lookup returns CDR1 SGHTA and CDR2 FQGNSA. Trimming left V 3 bases short and J 1 base short, with 12 bases between. In nucleotides, the CDR3 is TGTGCCAGCAGCTTGACCCCCGGGGGGAACACTGAAGCTTTCTTT. Protein sequence: CASSLTPGGNTEAFF.

This chain links TRBV5-8 with TRBJ2-3; 11 nucleotides match TRBD2. CDR3 length equals 17 residues. Germline loops: CDR1 SGHTS, CDR2 YDEGEE. V shed 6 bases, J shed 4 bases, and the junction held 13 bases outside the gene matches. The CDR3 is CASTMGPASGGSDTQYF. The DNA for the CDR3 is TGTGCCAGCACCATGGGACCGGCTAGCGGGGGGTCAGATACGCAGTATTTT.

The chain has TRBV19 and TRBJ1-2; 7 nucleotides agree with TRBD1. The length of the CDR3 is 15 residues. Unmatched junction bases numbered 9, after V lost 6 bases and J lost 2 bases. CDR1 and CDR2 (germline): LNHDA, SQIVND (reference sequence). DNA for the CDR3: TGTGCCAGTAGAAATCCCGGGGACAGCAACTATGGCTACACCTTC. Translated: CASRNPGDSNYGYTF.

In this sample, this clone turned up once. The V and J genes are TRBV19 and TRBJ2-3; 8 bases line up with TRBD1. The CDR3 contains 15 residues. V shed 0 bases and J 5 bases; nucleotides not matched to a gene: 4. Germline CDR1 and CDR2: LNHDA and SQIVND (reference sequence). The CDR3 is CASSIERQGKDTQYF. The DNA of the CDR3 is TGTGCCAGTAGTATAGAAAGACAGGGGAAAGATACGCAGTATTTT.

J is TRBJ1-6 and V is TRBV9, with 7 bases that match TRBD1. Trimming cost V 6 bases and J 6 bases; bases outside gene matches: 9. Germline values: CDR1 SGDLS, CDR2 YYNGEE. There are 15 residues in the CDR3. CDR3 sequence reads: CASNEEQGPNSPLHF. Here the CDR3 DNA reads TGTGCCAGCAACGAGGAACAGGGGCCTAATTCACCCCTCCACTTT.

The chain has TRBV11-3 and TRBJ2-7; D is undetermined. CDR1 SGHNT and CDR2 YENEEA come from the germline V gene. With 2 bases removed from V and 2 bases from J, the gap between germline ends came to 10 bases. The CDR3 has 14 amino acids. CDR3 amino acids: CASSLRRVAYEQYF. The CDR3 coding sequence is TGTGCCAGCAGCTTAAGACGGGTGGCCTACGAGCAGTACTTC.

The V call is TRBV19, the J call TRBJ1-1, with D possibly being TRBD1 (5 bases). The CDR3 consists of 14 residues. Germline V gene lookup returns CDR1 LNHDA and CDR2 SQIVND (reference sequence). V gave up 6 bases and J gave up 1 base, with 12 bases separating them. The CDR3 coding sequence is TGTGCCAGTAGGGGGGTTAAACGGAACACTGAAGCTTTCTTT. Protein sequence: CASRGVKRNTEAFF.

The chain combines TRBV19 with TRBJ1-2; D may be TRBD1 (5 bases). The CDR3 sequence is 15 residues long. V dropped 4 bases and J dropped 0 bases, with 12 bases sitting between them. Germline V gene data show CDR1 as LNHDA and CDR2 as SQIVND (reference sequence). The CDR3 nucleotides read TGTGCCAGTAGTACCCATGGGGCCACTAACTATGGCTACACCTTC. Translating it yields CASSTHGATNYGYTF. Filled out from reference TRBV19 and TRBJ1-2, the complete variable domain reads DGGITQSPKYLFRKEGQNVTLSCEQNLNHDAMYWYRQDPGQGLRLIYYSQIVNDFQKGDIAEGYSVSREKKESFPLTVTSAQKNPTAFYLCASSTHGATNYGYTFGSGTRLTVV.

As to this clone: Germline is not matched at one junction end, which may reflect a read error. The rearrangement links TRBV28 to TRBJ1-5; a weak D match, TRBD1 (5 bases). The CDR3 totals 14 residues. Germline CDR1 and CDR2: MDHEN and SYDVKM. This CDR3 reads CASSGPGLSQAQHF. DNA of the CDR3: TGTGCCAGCAGCGGCCCAGGGTTAAGTCAGGCCCAGCATTTT.

This clone appeared once. V gene TRBV18 combines with J gene TRBJ1-1; 7 positions agree with TRBD1. The V segment lost 7 bases and the J segment 3 bases; nucleotides outside the gene matches: 5. Germline loops: CDR1 KGHSH, CDR2 LQKENI. The CDR3 length is 13 residues. The CDR3 is CASLRGRDTEAFF. For the CDR3, the DNA is TGTGCCAGCTTGAGGGGGCGTGACACTGAAGCTTTCTTT.

The chain has TRBV10-1 and TRBJ2-2, with 10 bases fitting TRBD1. V gave up 6 bases and J gave up 3 bases; unmatched junction bases: 7. This CDR3 has 16 residues. Germline V gene lookup returns CDR1 WNHNN and CDR2 SYGVQD (reference sequence). CDR3 residues: CASRPDRGQDTGELFF. CDR3 DNA: TGCGCCAGCAGGCCCGACAGGGGGCAAGACACCGGGGAGCTGTTTTTT.

The chain has TRBV5-1 and TRBJ2-3; weak D call: TRBD2 (5 bases). The ends were cut back, 0 bases at V and 4 bases at J, with 9 bases in the middle. Germline assignment: CDR1 SGHRS and CDR2 YFSETQ. The CDR3 has 14 amino acids. DNA of the CDR3: TGCGCCAGCAGCTTGGAGTTGGGAGCAGATACGCAGTATTTT. It specifies CASSLELGADTQYF. The whole variable domain, filled in from reference TRBV5-1 and TRBJ2-3, reads KAGVTQTPRYLIKTRGQQVTLSCSPISGHRSVSWYQQTPGQGLQFLFEYFSETQRNKGNFPGRFSGRQFSNSRSEMNVSTLELGDSALYLCASSLELGADTQYFGPGTRLTVL.

The chain joins TRBV30 to TRBJ2-1; 16 positions match TRBD2. In germline, CDR1 is GTSNPN, CDR2 SVGIG (reference sequence). The CDR3 spans 21 residues. V was pared by 2 bases and J by 7 bases, with 20 bases of the junction left unmatched. Here the CDR3 DNA reads TGTGCCTGGAGTCTCCCCGGGACTAGCGGGGGGGGCTTCCAGGTGCTGAATGAGCAGTTCTTC. It encodes CAWSLPGTSGGGFQVLNEQFF.

The genes are TRBV11-2 and TRBJ1-1; a weak D match, TRBD1 (5 bases). Deletions cut 4 bases from V and 5 bases from J, with 14 bases between. Per germline, CDR1 SGHAT and CDR2 FQNNGV. This CDR3 is built from 14 residues. The CDR3 coding sequence is TGTGCCAGCAGCTCCCTCGAGGGGCGGACTGAAGCTTTCTTT. Amino acids: CASSSLEGRTEAFF.

The chain joins TRBV14 to TRBJ2-6; D remains ambiguous. Trimming cost V 1 base and J 0 bases, with 13 bases left between them. CDR3 length: 18 amino acids. CDR1 and CDR2 (germline): SGHDN, FVKESK. The CDR3 DNA follows: TGTGCCAGCAGCCAAGCGGCAGGTAGTCTCTCTGGGGCCAACGTCCTGACTTTC. Translating gives CASSQAAGSLSGANVLTF.

This clone appeared a few times. The genes are TRBV7-2 and TRBJ1-4; D is unresolved. CDR1 and CDR2 (germline): SGHTA, FQGNSA. With 2 bases removed from V and 0 bases from J, the gap between germline ends came to 13 bases. The CDR3 sequence is 17 residues long. CDR3 in amino acids: CASSLSFGPATNEKLFF. DNA for the CDR3: TGTGCCAGCAGCTTATCCTTTGGTCCTGCAACTAATGAAAAACTGTTTTTT.